Each of the 12 T cell receptor beta chains below was sequenced from the same sample in a study of blood T cell repertoires in COVID-19. Only in-frame clones appear in the TCRdb table, and some are missing; sequencing was by immunoSEQ multiplex PCR. The sample lists about 440,000 clones, approximately 90% occurring once. The specimen sequenced was peripheral blood. The receptors were sampled from a woman in her thirties with acute or convalescent COVID-19.

CDR3 protein: CATSSTAGANVLTF. The CDR3 DNA reads TGTGCCACCAGCAGTACGGCTGGGGCCAACGTCCTGACTTTC. The chain recombines TRBV15 with TRBJ2-6; D gene unclear. This CDR3 has 14 amino acids. V gave up 3 bases and J gave up 2 bases, with 5 bases separating them. Germline CDR1 reads LNHNV; CDR2 reads YYDKDF (reference sequence).

The genes are TRBV6-5 and TRBJ1-3, with D maybe TRBD1 (6 bases). Trimming cost V 7 bases and J 2 bases, with 15 bases left between them. Germline loops: CDR1 MNHEY, CDR2 SVGAGI. The CDR3 sequence is 15 residues long. The CDR3: CASTRGGAAGNTIYF. CDR3 bases: TGTGCCAGCACCCGAGGGGGGGCGGCTGGAAACACCATATATTTT.

The genes are TRBV25-1 and TRBJ1-1; D may be TRBD1 (5 bases). V dropped 4 bases and J dropped 5 bases, with 11 bases sitting between them. The V gene's germline CDR1 is MGHDK and CDR2 SYGVNS. The CDR3 is 13 residues long. CDR3 bases: TGTGCCAGCAGTGCGGCAGGGAAGACTGAAGCTTTCTTT. As protein: CASSAAGKTEAFF.

The V and J genes are TRBV2 and TRBJ2-7; 12 bases agree with TRBD1. The CDR3 is 15 residues long. Germline V gives CDR1 SNHLY, CDR2 FYNNEI. The ends lost 7 bases at V and 6 bases at J; junction bases unmatched: 10. The CDR3 sequence: CASKALGTGGSEQYF. CDR3 nucleotide sequence: TGTGCCAGCAAAGCTCTAGGGACAGGGGGCTCCGAGCAGTACTTC.

V gene TRBV12-3 or TRBV12-4 combines with J gene TRBJ2-2; D is perhaps TRBD2 (5 bases). This CDR3 has 11 amino acids. The V gene lost 11 bases and the J gene lost 6 bases, with 10 bases spanning the gap. The DNA for the CDR3 is TGTGCCTTTTCGGAGGCCGGGGAGCTGTTTTTT. Translation: CAFSEAGELFF.

The CDR3 DNA sequence: TGTGCCAGCAGCTTGATTAGGCGGGGGGGCCCAGATACGCAGTATTTT. The encoded protein is CASSLIRRGGPDTQYF. This sequence joins TRBV11-2 and TRBJ2-3, with 9 positions matching TRBD2. The CDR3 totals 16 residues. The V gene end was trimmed by 3 bases and the J gene end by 4 bases; junction bases not matched to a gene: 8. The germline CDR1 and CDR2 sequences are SGHAT and FQNNGV.

The chain links TRBV28 to TRBJ1-5, with 9 bases identical to TRBD1. Germline V gives CDR1 MDHEN, CDR2 SYDVKM. The CDR3 loop spans 14 amino acids. Trimming at V came to 1 base and at J to 6 bases, leaving 1 base not matched to a gene. DNA for the CDR3: TGTGCCAGCAGTTTATACAGGGGGCCTCAGCCCCAGCATTTT. Amino acid sequence: CASSLYRGPQPQHF.

The chain joins TRBV5-1 to TRBJ1-4, with 9 bases lining up with TRBD1. V was clipped by 4 bases and J by 8 bases; unmatched bases: 6. The CDR3 is made up of 14 amino acids. The V gene's germline CDR1 is SGHRS and CDR2 YFSETQ. The CDR3: CASSLTGGREKLFF. The CDR3 nucleotides are TGCGCCAGCAGCCTGACAGGGGGTCGGGAAAAACTGTTTTTT.

This chain joins TRBV3-1 (or the pseudogene TRBV3-2) and TRBJ1-1; D not resolved. Germline values: CDR1 LGHDT, CDR2 YNNKEL (reference sequence). The CDR3 covers 17 residues. V was pared by 0 bases and J by 5 bases, with 19 bases between. CDR3 sequence (DNA): TGTGCCAGCAGCCAAGAAGTCCTCCGGGGAATCGATACTGAAGCTTTCTTT. It encodes CASSQEVLRGIDTEAFF.

The CDR3 sequence is CASSRRLVTDEQYF. The CDR3 coding sequence is TGCGCCAGCAGCAGAAGACTAGTTACGGACGAGCAGTACTTC. The V and J genes are TRBV5-1 and TRBJ2-7, with D perhaps TRBD2 (6 bases). CDR1 is SGHRS, CDR2 YFSETQ, per germline. Trimming left V 4 bases short and J 5 bases short, with 16 bases between. The length of the CDR3 is 14 residues. Full variable domain (missing parts from reference TRBV5-1 and TRBJ2-7): KAGVTQTPRYLIKTRGQQVTLSCSPISGHRSVSWYQQTPGQGLQFLFEYFSETQRNKGNFPGRFSGRQFSNSRSEMNVSTLELGDSALYLCASSRRLVTDEQYFGPGTRLTVT.

The rearrangement joins TRBV3-1 (or the pseudogene TRBV3-2) to TRBJ2-5, with D maybe TRBD1 (5 bases). Deletions cut 2 bases from V and 5 bases from J, with 12 bases between. The CDR3 is 14 amino acids. CDR1 and CDR2 (germline): LGHDT, YNNKEL (reference sequence). CDR3 nucleotides: TGTGCCAGCAGCCAAAACAGGATGGGGGAGACCCAGTACTTC. As protein: CASSQNRMGETQYF.

The CDR3 sequence is CASSLLRGGIPGYGYTF. In DNA, the CDR3 is TGTGCCAGCAGCCTCCTAAGGGGGGGAATCCCAGGCTATGGCTACACCTTC. The chain couples TRBV3-1 (or the pseudogene TRBV3-2) to TRBJ1-2, with a possible D match to TRBD1 (6 bases). CDR1 is LGHDT, CDR2 YNNKEL, per germline (reference sequence). Trimming removed 4 bases from V and 4 bases from J, with 22 bases in between. This CDR3 region has 17 residues.